The 22 T cell receptor beta chains below all came from one sample that was sequenced in a study of T cells in Graves' hyperthyroidism and ophthalmopathy. It was RNA transcripts that yielded the amplified TCR beta CDR3 regions. A first-round RT-PCR of the TCR CDR3 used the HTBI primer set. TCRdb re-called the multiplex PCR reads with MiXCR, one entry per CDR3 protein. The table records 540,000 or so distinct CDR3 sequences, around 14% of them present only once. Sequenced input: blood. The receptor set was obtained from a woman aged 25 to 39 with Graves' hyperthyroidism.

Only a few counts were recorded for this clonotype. The chain links TRBV29-1 to TRBJ2-3, with 7 bases lining up with TRBD1. Trimming removed 8 bases from V and 5 bases from J; junction bases left unmatched: 10. Germline CDR1 reads SQVTM; CDR2 reads ANQGSEA. This CDR3 has 13 amino acids. Written as DNA, the CDR3 is TGCAGCACGTTTAAGGGGGCGCAAGATACGCAGTATTTT. Its translation is CSTFKGAQDTQYF.

This clonotype was recorded many times. This chain connects TRBV30 to TRBJ1-3; D gene uncertain. The CDR3 totals 16 residues. V lost 1 base and J lost 3, with 16 bases in between. Germline values: CDR1 GTSNPN, CDR2 SVGIG (reference sequence). Here the CDR3 DNA reads TGTGCCTGGAGTGGTCAACGTGCCGGAAATGGAAACACCATATATTTT. Translating gives CAWSGQRAGNGNTIYF.

This clonotype was counted ten times or more. The chain recombines TRBV12-3 or TRBV12-4 with TRBJ1-2; a weak D match, TRBD1 (5 bases). V lost 5 bases and J lost 8, with 15 bases in between. The CDR3 loop spans 13 amino acids. The CDR3 loop is CASSLTGVRGYTF. CDR3 nucleotides: TGTGCCAGCAGTCTGACGGGGGTGCGGGGCTACACCTTC.

The chain joins TRBV4-2 to TRBJ2-1; 12 bases fit TRBD2. V dropped 1 base and J dropped 8; count of bases not matched to a gene: 6. Per the germline V gene, CDR1 is LGHNA and CDR2 is YNFKEQ. The CDR3 has 16 amino acids. The CDR3 loop is CASSQGSSGRAHEQFF. The CDR3 bases are TGTGCCAGCAGCCAAGGGTCTAGCGGGAGGGCCCATGAGCAGTTCTTC.

This chain's CDR3 is CATSRDQGLSYNEQFF. The CDR3 DNA follows: TGTGCCACCAGCAGAGATCAAGGACTTTCCTACAATGAGCAGTTCTTC. The rearrangement links TRBV15 to TRBJ2-1; D is perhaps TRBD2 (5 bases). The ends were cut back, 0 bases at V and 1 base at J, with 10 bases in the middle. The CDR3 length is 16 residues. Germline V gene lookup returns CDR1 LNHNV and CDR2 YYDKDF (reference sequence).

This clonotype came up many times. The CDR3 region is CASSFEELPGQGLDTQYF. DNA for the CDR3: TGTGCCAGCAGTTTTGAGGAATTACCGGGACAGGGTTTAGATACGCAGTATTTT. V is TRBV12-3 or TRBV12-4 and J is TRBJ2-3; 9 bases fit TRBD1. CDR3 size: 18 residues. The junction had 15 bases not matched to a gene; V was cut back by 3 bases and J by 5 bases.

CDR3 nucleotide sequence: TGCGCCAGCAGCCAAGGTATACTAGCGGACACCGGGGAGCTGTTTTTT. This codes for CASSQGILADTGELFF. V and J are TRBV4-1 and TRBJ2-2; 8 bases match TRBD2. CDR3 length equals 16 residues. V trimming: 1 base; J trimming: 3 bases; junction bases outside the gene matches: 4. Germline V gives CDR1 MGHRA, CDR2 YSYEKL.

The chain employs TRBV9 and TRBJ1-1; D call uncertain. This CDR3 region has 14 residues. Deletions cut 0 bases from V and 4 bases from J, with 10 bases between. Germline CDR1 and CDR2: SGDLS and YYNGEE. DNA of the CDR3: TGTGCCAGCAGCGTAGATGGCCGGAGCACTGAAGCTTTCTTT. It specifies CASSVDGRSTEAFF.

This clonotype was counted many times. Here the CDR3 DNA reads TGTGCCAGCAGCATGCGACAGGGGGCTCAGGGCTACACCTTC. It translates to CASSMRQGAQGYTF. The V call is TRBV5-5, the J call TRBJ1-2; 10 bases line up with TRBD1. After removal of 4 bases from V and 8 bases from J, the junction contained 8 bases not matched to a gene. The CDR3 loop spans 14 amino acids. The V gene's germline CDR1 is SGHKS and CDR2 YYEKEE (reference sequence).

This clonotype has just one count. CDR3 amino acids: CASSIREGWYTQYF. CDR3 DNA sequence: TGTGCCAGTAGTATACGTGAAGGGTGGTATACGCAGTATTTT. V gene TRBV19 combines with J gene TRBJ2-3, with no clear D. Germline values: CDR1 LNHDA, CDR2 SQIVND (reference sequence). This CDR3 contains 14 residues. The V end was cut by 2 bases, the J end by 7 bases, with 13 bases between.

This clonotype was found a few times. This chain connects TRBV19 to TRBJ2-7, with 8 bases aligning to TRBD2. Germline CDR1 LNHDA, CDR2 SQIVND (reference sequence). Trimming at V came to 7 bases and at J to 4 bases, leaving 6 bases not matched to a gene. This CDR3 contains 13 residues. This CDR3 is CASTPGGVYEQYF. The CDR3, as DNA: TGTGCCAGTACGCCGGGGGGGGTTTACGAGCAGTACTTC.

This chain links TRBV19 with TRBJ2-7, with 7 bases fitting TRBD2. CDR3 size: 16 residues. V lost 6 bases and J lost 2; bases outside the gene matches: 13. Germline lookup yields CDR1 LNHDA and CDR2 SQIVND (reference sequence). CDR3 loop: CASSPRGGRGTYEQYF. CDR3 coding DNA: TGTGCCAGTAGCCCGCGGGGCGGGAGAGGCACCTACGAGCAGTACTTC.

This clonotype was counted ten times or more. The rearrangement uses TRBV6-1 and TRBJ2-3; D call uncertain. CDR1 is MNHNS and CDR2 is SASEGT in the germline V gene. The CDR3 runs 13 residues. V lost 7 bases and J lost 0, with 8 bases in between. CDR3 amino acids: CASTELSTDTQYF. CDR3 sequence (DNA): TGTGCCAGCACCGAACTTAGCACAGATACGCAGTATTTT.

This clonotype was picked up many times. The chain has TRBV30 and TRBJ1-6, with TRBD1 as a possible D gene (5 bases). The V gene's germline CDR1 is GTSNPN and CDR2 SVGIG (reference sequence). Between the trimmed V and J ends, which lost 4 bases and 4 bases, there was a span of 11 bases. The CDR3 covers 14 residues. Here the CDR3 DNA reads TGTGCCTGGAATATGGGGCGGTATAATTCACCCCTCCACTTT. The encoded protein is CAWNMGRYNSPLHF.

This clonotype was picked up many times. The CDR3, as DNA: TGCAGTGCTAGAGAGAGTTCCCTCGGGGTATGGGGCTACACCTTC. Translation: CSARESSLGVWGYTF. The chain is built from TRBV20-1 and TRBJ1-2; D not certain. V was clipped by 0 bases and J by 8 bases, with 19 bases between them. Germline assignment: CDR1 DFQATT and CDR2 SNEGSKA (reference sequence). The CDR3 sequence is 15 residues long.

There are many counts of this clonotype. The V and J genes are TRBV24-1 and TRBJ2-3; D is perhaps TRBD2 (5 bases). Trimming removed 7 bases at V and 1 base at J, with 20 bases between. The CDR3 loop spans 17 amino acids. Germline assignment: CDR1 KGHDR and CDR2 SFDVKD. The CDR3 reads CATSSPEAGVGTDTQYF. CDR3 bases: TGTGCCACCAGCAGTCCGGAAGCCGGGGTCGGCACAGATACGCAGTATTTT.

This clonotype was observed a few times. The CDR3 is CAISDGLVSNQETQYF. The CDR3 region has the DNA TGTGCCATCAGTGATGGGCTAGTTAGCAACCAAGAGACCCAGTACTTC. The chain is built from TRBV10-3 and TRBJ2-5; the D is unclear. Deletions cut 3 bases from V and 0 bases from J, with 14 bases between. The CDR3 length is 16 residues. Germline V lookup: CDR1 ENHRY, CDR2 SYGVKD.

This clonotype has just a few counts. The chain is built from TRBV19 and TRBJ2-1, with a possible D match to TRBD2 (7 bases). This CDR3 region has 16 residues. CDR1 LNHDA and CDR2 SQIVND come from the germline V gene (reference sequence). Trimming stripped 5 bases from V and 8 bases from J, with 22 bases between. CDR3 sequence reads: CASSSQGTTLMDEQFF. The CDR3, as DNA: TGTGCCAGTAGTTCCCAGGGGACTACCTTGATGGATGAGCAGTTCTTC.

This clonotype was counted many times. The chain employs TRBV30 and TRBJ2-3, with 13 bases aligning to TRBD2. From germline, CDR1 is GTSNPN and CDR2 SVGIG (reference sequence). CDR3 length equals 15 residues. V lost 2 bases and J lost 6; bases outside the gene matches: 5. The chain's CDR3 is CAWSKKLAGGDTQYF. The CDR3 nucleotides read TGTGCCTGGAGTAAAAAACTAGCGGGAGGGGATACGCAGTATTTT.

This clonotype was found many times. The genes are TRBV7-6 and TRBJ2-7, with D possibly being TRBD2 (7 bases). The CDR3 sequence is 18 residues long. V dropped 2 bases and J dropped 3 bases, with 23 bases sitting between them. CDR1 is SGHVS, CDR2 FNYEAQ, per germline. The CDR3 loop reads CASSLQGGGGTEVYEQYF. In DNA form, the CDR3 reads TGTGCCAGCAGCTTACAGGGAGGGGGGGGGACCGAGGTCTACGAGCAGTACTTC. The variable domain in full, completed from reference TRBV7-6 and TRBJ2-7, reads GAGVSQSPRYKVTKRGQDVALRCDPISGHVSLYWYRQALGQGPEFLTYFNYEAQQDKSGLPNDRFSAERPEGSISTLTIQRTEQRDSAMYRCASSLQGGGGTEVYEQYFGPGTRLTVT.

This clonotype was seen ten or more times. The chain has TRBV6-2 or TRBV6-3 and TRBJ1-5; no definite D call. There are 17 residues in the CDR3. Germline V gives CDR1 MNHEY, CDR2 SVGEGT. V dropped 0 bases and J dropped 0 bases, with 12 bases sitting between them. Written as DNA, the CDR3 is TGTGCCAGCAGTTACTCGTCGTTCCGGAATAGCAATCAGCCCCAGCATTTT. It codes for CASSYSSFRNSNQPQHF.

This clonotype has just a few counts. This rearrangement joins TRBV28 to TRBJ2-7; a possible D gene is TRBD1 (6 bases). V was cut by 8 bases and J by 6 bases, with 20 bases left in between. This CDR3 is built from 14 residues. Germline CDR1 and CDR2: MDHEN and SYDVKM. The CDR3 sequence: CASATGTLPREQYF. The CDR3 DNA reads as TGTGCCAGCGCCACAGGGACCCTCCCTCGCGAGCAGTACTTC.